This T cell receptor beta chain was recorded in a study of vaccination and CD4 T cells after COVID-19. About the study: Samples taken post-COVID came a median around 96 days after diagnosis, ranging from 35 to 161. Cells were stimulated with overlapping spike peptides from SARS-CoV-2, HCoV-NL63, HCoV-OC43 and HCoV-229E.

Per the germline V gene, CDR1 is SEHNR and CDR2 is FQNEAQ (reference sequence). The CDR3 has 15 residues. V dropped 5 bases and J dropped 4 bases, with 17 bases sitting between them. The sample's treatment: roughly ten-day PBMC culture with coronavirus spike peptide pools or control peptides (ViraFEST assay). With peptide pools, ViraFEST first expanded antigen-specific T cells and afterwards sequenced their TCRs. Cultures of PBMCs, around 1.8 million per well, were set up with around 9.7 IU/ml IL-2 and approximately 9.4 ug/ml peptide pools. Once obtained from cultured CD4+ T cells, the DNA was sequenced using the Oncomine TCR Beta short-read assay. TCRdb ran MiXCR on the PCR reads and lists one entry per CDR3 protein. This table has 12,000 or so distinct CDR3 sequences, approximately 61% appearing once. On this clonotype itself: No antigen is known for it.

This sequence joins TRBV7-9 and TRBJ1-2, with D unclear. The TCR comes from a human donor who had recovered from COVID-19. The sample was CD4+ T cells from blood, cultured in vitro. CDR3 residues: CASSRSEGFGYGYTF. The CDR3 nucleotides read TGTGCCAGCAGCCGTTCGGAAGGATTTGGCTATGGCTACACCTTC. The entire variable domain, with the rest obtained from reference TRBV7-9 and TRBJ1-2, is as follows: DTGVSQNPRHKITKRGQNVTFRCDPISEHNRLYWYRQTLGQGPEFLTYFQNEAQLEKSRLLSDRFSAERPKGSFSTLEIQRTEQGDSAMYLCASSRSEGFGYGYTFGSGTRLTVV.